Presented here are 21 T cell receptor delta chains from one specimen sequenced in a study of γδ T cells in repeated Plasmodium falciparum infection. Gammadelta T cells were flow-sorted from PBMC into Vgamma9/Vdelta2+ and Vdelta2-negative populations for bulk analysis. TCRdb re-analyzed the multiplex PCR reads via CATT. The table lists roughly 86,000 delta-chain clones, approximately 1.5% of them singletons. Sequencing used gamma-delta T cells from blood. These TCRs come from a pool of human donors (malaria-infected and uninfected, not separated).

Comment on this clone: This DNA's translation differs at residue 10 from TCRdb's protein, which comes from a much larger clone; a read error is likely, and the protein shown is translated from the DNA. V is TRDV1 and J is TRDJ1; tentatively, D is TRDD3 (6 bases). Assignment of the J gene here rests on matching the DNA to germline, because TCRdb gives none. V was trimmed by 5 bases and J by 0 bases, leaving 31 bases between them. Germline V CDR1 and CDR2: TSWWSYY, QGS. The CDR3 length is 21 residues. CDR3 in DNA: TGTGCTCTTGGGACCCTCCGGCCCCTACCCGAGGGGATGGGGTACACCGATAAACTCATCTTT. Amino acid sequence: CALGTLRPLPEGMGYTDKLIF.

This clone has more than one count but fewer than ten. It is likely a read error: a sequence one base away is far more abundant. The chain has TRDV2 and TRDJ3, with 12 bases that match TRDD3. No J segment appears in TCRdb, so it was assigned here by matching the sequence to germline. CDR1 and CDR2 (germline): GEAIGNYY, EKD. The CDR3 consists of 18 residues. CDR3 sequence: CACDTLGDTPWDTRQMFF. The CDR3 DNA reads TGCGCCTGTGACACGCTGGGGGATACGCCCTGGGACACCCGACAGATGTTTTTC.

This clone was seen a few times. TCRdb records a much larger clone's protein for this DNA, with a difference at residue 19 that likely arises from a read error; the protein given is the translation of the DNA. Called V gene: TRDV2; the J gene was not called; the table's D call, TRDD3, has no DNA check behind it. Germline V gene sequence: CDR1 GEAIGNYY, CDR2 EKD. The CDR3 runs 20 residues. DNA for the CDR3: TGTGCCTGTGACACTGTCTCGCTTACTGGGGGATTCCGGACCACCGATAAACTCACCTTT. It encodes CACDTVSLTGGFRTTDKLTF.

This clone was observed a few times. TCRdb shows a much larger clone's protein in place of this DNA's translation, and the two differ at residue 22, likely through a read error; the protein shown is translated from the DNA. The V gene remains uncalled, whereas the J gene is TRDJ1; TRDD3, the D gene given by the table, was not confirmed from the DNA. CDR3 length: 23 residues. The CDR3 nucleotides read TGTGCTCTTGGGGAACCGCAATCCTTCCCTCCAAACTGGGGGATAGCCCCCGCCGATAAACTCACCTTT. Amino acids: CALGEPQSFPPNWGIAPADKLTF.

In this sample, this clone turned up a few times. TCRdb records a much larger clone's protein for this DNA, with a difference at residue 2 that likely arises from a read error; the protein given is the translation of the DNA. The chain has TRDV1 and TRDJ1, with a weak D call TRDD3 (5 bases). The CDR3 contains 11 residues. The germline V gene encodes CDR1 TSWWSYY and CDR2 QGS. The DNA of the CDR3 is TGTTCTCTTGGGGAAAATCGTAAACTCATCTTT. Amino acids: CSLGENRKLIF.

This clone was observed at least ten times. The V and J genes are TRDV2 and TRDJ1; 8 bases agree with TRDD3. V trimming: 0 bases; J trimming: 7 bases; junction bases outside the gene matches: 21. The CDR3 has 19 amino acids. Germline lookup yields CDR1 GEAIGNYY and CDR2 EKD. CDR3 residues: CACDTDRVLGASGGGKLIF. The DNA of the CDR3 is TGTGCCTGTGACACCGACCGAGTACTGGGGGCCTCGGGAGGAGGTAAACTCATCTTT.

As concerns this clone: TCRdb shows a much larger clone's protein in place of this DNA's translation, and the two differ at residue 3, likely through a read error; the protein shown is translated from the DNA. V gene TRDV2 combines with J gene TRDJ3; the match to TRDD3 covers 7 bases. Germline matching of the DNA provided the J gene here, since TCRdb leaves it blank. Germline V gives CDR1 GEAIGNYY, CDR2 EKD. The CDR3 has 20 residues. DNA of the CDR3: TGTGCCCGTGACACCGAGATGGGGGACCCGAGCTCCTGGGACACCCGACAGATGTTTTTC. This encodes CARDTEMGDPSSWDTRQMFF.

There are a few counts of this clone. The protein recorded in TCRdb matches a much larger clone and deviates from this DNA's translation at residue 6, suggesting a read error; the protein here is obtained by translating the DNA. The chain links TRDV1 to TRDJ1; D not resolved. V lost 4 bases, J lost 11 bases, and 11 bases lay in between. The length of the CDR3 is 11 residues. Germline V gene sequence: CDR1 TSWWSYY, CDR2 QGS. CDR3 nucleotide sequence: TGTGCTCTTGGGGGGGGCGTAGGCCTCATCTTT. This codes for CALGGGVGLIF.

This clone was picked up a small number of times. This DNA translates differently at residue 6 from the TCRdb protein, which is that of a much larger clone; a read error is likely, and the protein shown is the DNA's own translation. The chain employs TRDV2 and TRDJ1; 7 bases map to TRDD3. No J gene is reported in TCRdb; it was inferred here by comparing the DNA with germline. Trimming at V came to 6 bases and at J to 4 bases, leaving 16 bases not matched to a gene. Per germline, CDR1 GEAIGNYY and CDR2 EKD. The CDR3 covers 16 residues. Here the CDR3 DNA reads TGTGCCTGTTTCGTACGGGGGGATGTCCCTGGCGATAAACTCATCTTT. This codes for CACFVRGDVPGDKLIF.

Notes on this clone: It differs at one base from a far larger clone, so likely a read error. The sample has other DNA sequences that encode this CDR3 too. V is TRDV3 and J is TRDJ1; D remains ambiguous. Germline CDR1 TVYSNPD, CDR2 GDNSRS (reference sequence). The V and J ends lost 4 bases and 0 bases respectively, with 21 bases between them. This CDR3 has 16 residues. For the CDR3, the DNA is TGTGCCTCAATGGCGAAAATGGGCCCTTACACCGATAAACTCATCTTT. Translation gives CASMAKMGPYTDKLIF.

At least ten counts were recorded for this clone. The chain joins TRDV1 to TRDJ3, with TRDD3 as a possible D gene (6 bases). The CDR3 has 15 residues. V dropped 1 base and J dropped 11 bases, with 12 bases sitting between them. Germline V gene sequence: CDR1 TSWWSYY, CDR2 QGS. CDR3 in amino acids: CALGERSIRPRQMFF. CDR3 nucleotide sequence: TGTGCTCTTGGGGAACGGTCGATACGCCCCCGACAGATGTTTTTC.

With regard to this clone: This DNA's translation and the protein TCRdb lists, from a much larger clone, do not match at residue 21, likely due to a read error; the protein shown is translated from the DNA. With the J gene uncalled, the V gene is TRDV1; TRDD3, as called in the table, went unchecked against the DNA. CDR1 and CDR2 (germline): TSWWSYY, QGS. CDR3 length: 23 residues. The CDR3 DNA reads TGTGCTCTTGGGGCCCTAACCTTCCTCGGAGGCCTTAGGGGGTTAGCTTTGACAGCACAACCCTTCTTT. Its translation: CALGALTFLGGLRGLALTAQPFF.

The table lists this clone with a few counts. A read error is likely here: a far larger clone is one base away. In the same sample, other DNA sequences code for this CDR3. The rearrangement uses TRDV3 and TRDJ1; D remains ambiguous. The length of the CDR3 is 15 residues. CDR1 TVYSNPD and CDR2 GDNSRS come from the germline V gene (reference sequence). CDR3 in amino acids: CAFTPSLVYTDKLIF. CDR3 nucleotide sequence: TGTGCTTTTACCCCCTCTCTGGTCTACACCGATAAACTCATCTTT.

With regard to this clone: Only one base separates this from a far larger clonotype, so it likely reflects a read error. The sample carries other DNA sequences with the same CDR3. The gene calls are TRDV1 and TRDJ1; tentatively, D is TRDD2 or TRDD3 (7 bases each). TCRdb lists no J gene, so it was determined here by aligning the DNA to germline. V was pared by 4 bases and J by 2 bases, with 29 bases between. CDR3 length: 20 amino acids. CDR1 and CDR2 from the germline V gene are TSWWSYY and QGS. The CDR3 here is CALGGSFFLLMGIVTDKLIF. DNA of the CDR3: TGTGCTCTTGGGGGTTCCTTTTTCCTACTCATGGGGATAGTAACCGATAAACTCATCTTT.

This clone was counted ten times or more. Only one base separates this from a far larger clonotype, so it likely reflects a read error. The same CDR3 arises from other DNA sequences in this sample as well. The chain links TRDV2 to TRDJ1; 9 positions agree with TRDD3. The J gene is not listed in TCRdb, so it was assigned here from a DNA match to germline. This CDR3 contains 15 residues. Trimming took 3 bases from V and 8 from J; bases not matched to a gene: 12. Germline loops: CDR1 GEAIGNYY, CDR2 EKD. CDR3 residues: CACDDLGDAGYKLIF. The DNA for the CDR3 is TGTGCCTGTGACGACCTGGGGGATGCGGGCTACAAACTCATCTTT.

This clone has more than one count but fewer than ten. This chain uses TRDV1 with TRDJ4, with TRDD3 identical over 10 bases. The J gene, missing from TCRdb, was assigned here through DNA to germline matching. Trimming took 4 bases from V and 3 from J; bases not matched to a gene: 14. CDR3 length: 17 amino acids. Germline V gene data show CDR1 as TSWWSYY and CDR2 as QGS. CDR3 nucleotides: TGTGCTCTTGGGGTCCAAACGTGGGGCTGGGGGATAGGACCCCTGATCTTT. Amino acid sequence: CALGVQTWGWGIGPLIF.

This clone was counted many times. A far larger clone differs by one base, so this is likely a read error. This same CDR3 is encoded by further DNA sequences in the sample. The chain employs TRDV2 and TRDJ1; 11 nucleotides align to TRDD3. The J gene, missing from TCRdb, was assigned here through DNA to germline matching. The CDR3 length is 18 residues. The V segment lost 0 bases and the J segment 8 bases; nucleotides outside the gene matches: 16. Germline values: CDR1 GEAIGNYY, CDR2 EKD. The CDR3 coding sequence is TGTGCCTGTGACACCGGTTCCTACGGCTGGGGGATACAAGACAAACTCATCTTT. This gives the protein CACDTGSYGWGIQDKLIF.

This clone was counted many times. The CDR3 sequence is CACDTGVLGASSWDTRQMFF. CDR3 nucleotide sequence: TGTGCCTGTGACACCGGGGTACTGGGGGCCAGCTCCTGGGACACCCGACAGATGTTTTTC. The chain has TRDV2 and TRDJ3; 8 bases are a match to TRDD3. V dropped 0 bases and J dropped 0; count of bases not matched to a gene: 9. The CDR3 extends over 20 amino acids. Germline CDR1 is GEAIGNYY and CDR2 is EKD.

This clone was detected ten times or more. The protein given by TCRdb reflects a much larger clone and differs at residue 10 from this DNA's translation, likely from a read error; the protein shown is the DNA's translation. This sequence joins TRDV2 and TRDJ1; the D gene is possibly TRDD2 (5 bases). Assignment of the J gene here rests on matching the DNA to germline, because TCRdb gives none. CDR3 length: 18 amino acids. Per germline, CDR1 GEAIGNYY and CDR2 EKD. The ends were cut back, 0 bases at V and 0 bases at J, with 19 bases in the middle. CDR3 loop: CACDTVPLRVRDTDKLIF. The CDR3 coding sequence is TGTGCCTGTGACACCGTTCCTCTTCGGGTACGGGACACCGATAAACTCATCTTT.

For this clone: TCRdb's entry gives the protein of a much larger clone, which mismatches this DNA's translation at residue 4, likely from a read error; the protein reported here is translated from the DNA. The chain recombines TRDV2 with TRDJ1; 9 positions agree with TRDD3. TCRdb offers no J gene call, so here the DNA was matched to germline to obtain one. J was trimmed by 10 bases and V by 5 bases; bases with no gene match: 16. The CDR3 consists of 15 residues. Per germline, CDR1 GEAIGNYY and CDR2 EKD. CDR3 protein: CACGGILGDTSGLIF. In DNA form, the CDR3 reads TGTGCCTGTGGCGGGATACTGGGGGACACCTCGGGACTCATCTTT.

Comment on this clone: This DNA translates differently at residue 7 from the TCRdb protein, which is that of a much larger clone; a read error is likely, and the protein shown is the DNA's own translation. The CDR3 sequence is CACDTLRGDTMSTDKLIF. The CDR3 DNA follows: TGTGCCTGTGACACCTTACGGGGGGATACGATGAGCACCGATAAACTCATCTTT. The rearrangement uses TRDV2 and TRDJ1; 10 nucleotides align to TRDD3. V was pared by 0 bases and J by 1 base, with 10 bases of the junction left unmatched. CDR3 length: 18 residues. The germline V gene has CDR1 GEAIGNYY and CDR2 EKD.